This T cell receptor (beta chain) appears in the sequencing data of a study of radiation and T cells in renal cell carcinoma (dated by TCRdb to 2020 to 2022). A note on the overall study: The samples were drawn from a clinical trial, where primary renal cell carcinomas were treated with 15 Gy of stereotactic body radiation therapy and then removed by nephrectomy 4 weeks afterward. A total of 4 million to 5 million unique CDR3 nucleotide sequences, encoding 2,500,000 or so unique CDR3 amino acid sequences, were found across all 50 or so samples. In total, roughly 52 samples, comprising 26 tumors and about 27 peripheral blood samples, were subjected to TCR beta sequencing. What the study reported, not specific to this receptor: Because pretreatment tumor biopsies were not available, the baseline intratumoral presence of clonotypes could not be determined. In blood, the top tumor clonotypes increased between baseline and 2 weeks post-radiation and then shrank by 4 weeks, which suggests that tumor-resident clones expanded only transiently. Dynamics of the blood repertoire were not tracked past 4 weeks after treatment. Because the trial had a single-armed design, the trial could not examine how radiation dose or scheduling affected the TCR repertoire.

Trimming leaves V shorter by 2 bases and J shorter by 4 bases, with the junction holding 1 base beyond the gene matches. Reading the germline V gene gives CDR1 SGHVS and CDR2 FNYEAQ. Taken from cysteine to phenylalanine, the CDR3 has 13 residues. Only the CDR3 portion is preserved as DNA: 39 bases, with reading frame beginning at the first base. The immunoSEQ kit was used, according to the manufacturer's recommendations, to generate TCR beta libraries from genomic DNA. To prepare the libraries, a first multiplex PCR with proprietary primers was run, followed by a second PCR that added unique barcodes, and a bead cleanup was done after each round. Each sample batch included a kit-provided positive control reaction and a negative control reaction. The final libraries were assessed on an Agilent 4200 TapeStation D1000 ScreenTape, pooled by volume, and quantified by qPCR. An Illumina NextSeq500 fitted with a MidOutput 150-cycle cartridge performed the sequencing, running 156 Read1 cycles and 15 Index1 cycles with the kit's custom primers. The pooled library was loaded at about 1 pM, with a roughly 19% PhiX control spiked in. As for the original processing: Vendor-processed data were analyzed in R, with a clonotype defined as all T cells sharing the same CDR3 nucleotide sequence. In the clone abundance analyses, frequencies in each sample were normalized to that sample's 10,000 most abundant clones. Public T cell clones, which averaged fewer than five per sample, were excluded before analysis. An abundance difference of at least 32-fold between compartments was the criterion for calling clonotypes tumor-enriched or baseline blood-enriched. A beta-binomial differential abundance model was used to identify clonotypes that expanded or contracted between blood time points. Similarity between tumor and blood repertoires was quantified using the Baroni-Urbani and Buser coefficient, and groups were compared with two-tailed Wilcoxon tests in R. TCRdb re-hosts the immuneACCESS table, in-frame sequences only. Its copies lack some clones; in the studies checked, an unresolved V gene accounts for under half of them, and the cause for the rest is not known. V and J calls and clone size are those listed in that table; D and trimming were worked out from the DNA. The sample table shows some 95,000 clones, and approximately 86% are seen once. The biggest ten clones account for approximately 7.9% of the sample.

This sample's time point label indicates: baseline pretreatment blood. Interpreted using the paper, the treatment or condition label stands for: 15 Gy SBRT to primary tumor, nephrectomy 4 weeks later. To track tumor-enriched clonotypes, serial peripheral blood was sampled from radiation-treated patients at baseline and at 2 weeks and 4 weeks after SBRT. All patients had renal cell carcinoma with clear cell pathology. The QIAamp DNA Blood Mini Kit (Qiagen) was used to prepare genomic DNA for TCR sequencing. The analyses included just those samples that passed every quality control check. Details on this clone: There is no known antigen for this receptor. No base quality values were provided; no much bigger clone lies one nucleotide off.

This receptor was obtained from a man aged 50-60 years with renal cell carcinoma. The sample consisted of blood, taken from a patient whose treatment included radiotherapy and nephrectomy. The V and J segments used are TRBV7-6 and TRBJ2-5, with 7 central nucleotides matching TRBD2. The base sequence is TGTGCCAGCAGCTTACCGGGAGGAGAGACCCAGTACTTC. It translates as CASSLPGGETQYF.